This T cell receptor (beta chain) was obtained from a study of T cell responses to AZD1222 COVID-19 vaccine. Overall study results and limits: Sampling that yielded the repertoires occurred only after the peak T cell response. Clonal diversity was possibly underestimated, and the donors were mostly white British, with more females. Baseline seropositives among AZD1222 recipients totaled only 5 to 7.

This CDR3 is built from 16 residues. Germline-derived CDR1 and CDR2 are MNHEY and SVGEGT. Trimming shortened V by 3 bases and J by 7 bases, and 16 bases separated the two germline ends. In regard to this clone: Its antigen is not identified.

The method was immunoSEQ multiplex PCR; TCRdb's version includes in-frame clones alone and lacks a portion of them. The table has about 130,000 clones, 75% to 85% seen once; the top ten hold more than 7.5%. The rearrangement uses TRBV6-2 or TRBV6-3 and TRBJ1-6, with D uncertain. The source is an adult who received the MenACWY meningococcal vaccine as a control. The starting material was peripheral blood, obtained 28 days after the second dose of the MenACWY control vaccine. CDR3 in amino acids: CASSYPALRKNSPLHF. The CDR3 region has the DNA TGTGCCAGCAGTTATCCGGCGTTAAGAAAGAATTCACCCCTCCACTTT.